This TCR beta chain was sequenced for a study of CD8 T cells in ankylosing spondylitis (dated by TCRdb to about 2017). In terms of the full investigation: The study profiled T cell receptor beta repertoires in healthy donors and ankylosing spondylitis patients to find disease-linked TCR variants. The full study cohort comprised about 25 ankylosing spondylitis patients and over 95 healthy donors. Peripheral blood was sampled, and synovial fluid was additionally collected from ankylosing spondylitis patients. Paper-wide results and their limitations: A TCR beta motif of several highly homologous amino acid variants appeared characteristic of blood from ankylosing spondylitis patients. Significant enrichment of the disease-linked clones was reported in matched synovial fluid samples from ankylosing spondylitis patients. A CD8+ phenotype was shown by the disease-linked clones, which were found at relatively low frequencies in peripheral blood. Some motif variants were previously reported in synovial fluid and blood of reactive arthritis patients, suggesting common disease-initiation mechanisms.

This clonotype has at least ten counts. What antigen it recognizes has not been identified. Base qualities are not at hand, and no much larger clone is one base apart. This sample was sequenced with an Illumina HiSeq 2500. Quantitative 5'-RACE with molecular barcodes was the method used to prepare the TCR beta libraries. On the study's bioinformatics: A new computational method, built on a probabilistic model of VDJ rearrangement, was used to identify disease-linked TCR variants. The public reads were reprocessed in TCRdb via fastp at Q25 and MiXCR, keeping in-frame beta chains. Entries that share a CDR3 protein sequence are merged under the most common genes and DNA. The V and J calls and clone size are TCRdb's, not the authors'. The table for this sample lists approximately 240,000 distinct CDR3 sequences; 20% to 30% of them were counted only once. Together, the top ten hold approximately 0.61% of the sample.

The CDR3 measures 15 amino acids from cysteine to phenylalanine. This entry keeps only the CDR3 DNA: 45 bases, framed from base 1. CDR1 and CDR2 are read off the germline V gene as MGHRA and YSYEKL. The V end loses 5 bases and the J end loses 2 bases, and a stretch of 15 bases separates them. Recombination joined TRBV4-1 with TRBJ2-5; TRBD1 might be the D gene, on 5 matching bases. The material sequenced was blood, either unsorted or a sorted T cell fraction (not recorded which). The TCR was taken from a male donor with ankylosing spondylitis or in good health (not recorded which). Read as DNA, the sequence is TGCGCCAGCAGCTCCAATCAGGGTGGGCAAGAGACCCAGTACTTC. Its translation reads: CASSSNQGGQETQYF.